This T cell receptor beta chain was observed in a study of Graves' ophthalmopathy and Graves' hyperthyroidism. Concerning this clonotype itself: The target antigen is unknown.

With 6 bases clipped from V and 4 bases from J, the junction kept 6 bases outside the gene matches. This CDR3 is built from 14 residues. Germline values: CDR1 KGHDR, CDR2 SFDVKD. Whole-study findings and limits: With a specificity of about 73% and a sensitivity of more than 65%, the model predicted ophthalmopathy progression.

Amplified material comprised TCR beta CDR3 regions derived from RNA transcripts. RT-PCR in the first round used HTBI primers; a second-round multiplex PCR followed. TCRdb reprocessed the multiplex PCR reads with MiXCR, giving one entry per CDR3 protein. The sample contains approximately 700,000 distinct CDR3 sequences, around 40% of which appear only once. Orbital computed tomography, together with clinical symptoms, serum thyroxine, TRAb and thyroid ultrasound, was used for diagnosis. The material sequenced was peripheral blood. The chain carries TRBV24-1 and TRBJ2-7; 9 nucleotides agree with TRBD2. The sequence derives from an adult man with Graves' ophthalmopathy. The CDR3: CATSRGGASYEQYF. CDR3 nucleotides: TGTGCCACCAGTCGCGGGGGGGCCTCGTACGAGCAGTACTTC.